A single sample is the source of the 8 T cell receptor beta chains below, sequenced in a study of T-cell reconstitution after alpha-beta-depleted transplantation in children. It was with unique molecular identifiers that the TCRbeta library was prepared. TCRdb analysed the PCR reads with MiXCR anew, one entry per CDR3 protein. The repertoire holds 750,000 to 950,000 distinct CDR3 sequences, with 15% to 20% as singletons. Material: PBMCs, mostly from graft donor cells, obtained 360 days after TCRalphabeta/CD19-depleted stem cell transplant. The receptors stem from a male patient younger than 18 who had a stem cell transplant for acute lymphoblastic leukemia, so the T cells may come from the graft donor.

This clonotype was recorded a few times. This chain joins TRBV4-1 and TRBJ2-3, with no clear D. The germline V and J ends were trimmed by 2 bases and 8 bases, with 5 bases remaining between them. Germline lookup yields CDR1 MGHRA and CDR2 YSYEKL. This CDR3 has 11 residues. In DNA, the CDR3 is TGCGCCAGCAGCCAAAGGAGTACGCAGTATTTT. Amino acid sequence: CASSQRSTQYF.

This clonotype showed up many times. This chain's CDR3 is CASSLGLLNQPQHF. The CDR3 DNA is TGTGCCAGCAGCTTGGGACTGTTAAATCAGCCCCAGCATTTT. The chain carries TRBV5-6 and TRBJ1-5, with D hard to call. Trimming stripped 0 bases from V and 4 bases from J, with 8 bases between. CDR1 is SGHDT, CDR2 YYEEEE, per germline. The CDR3 is 14 residues long.

In this sample, this clonotype turned up a few times. This sequence joins TRBV4-1 and TRBJ2-7; 7 bases align to TRBD2. Trimming removed 1 base from V and 2 bases from J; junction bases left unmatched: 8. CDR3 length: 16 amino acids. Germline values: CDR1 MGHRA, CDR2 YSYEKL. DNA for the CDR3: TGCGCCAGCAGCCAAGGGCCGGGACTAACTCCCTACGAGCAGTACTTC. It specifies CASSQGPGLTPYEQYF.

This clonotype was seen more than once but under ten times. V usage is TRBV2 and J usage is TRBJ2-3, with TRBD2 matching over 8 bases. The trim removed 7 bases at V and 2 bases at J, leaving 8 bases unmatched. The CDR3 has 15 residues. In germline, CDR1 is SNHLY, CDR2 FYNNEI. Here the CDR3 DNA reads TGTGCCAGCACCAGACGGGAGGGTAACACAGATACGCAGTATTTT. Translated, it gives CASTRREGNTDTQYF.

This clonotype has only a few counts. The J gene is TRBJ2-1, the V gene TRBV9; 10 bases are shared with TRBD1. This CDR3 is 16 amino acids long. Germline loops: CDR1 SGDLS, CDR2 YYNGEE. The ends lost 4 bases at V and 4 bases at J; junction bases unmatched: 8. The CDR3 region is CASSFPGTGVYNEQFF. Here the CDR3 DNA reads TGTGCCAGCAGCTTCCCCGGGACAGGGGTTTACAATGAGCAGTTCTTC.

This clonotype has a handful of counts. This chain connects TRBV27 to TRBJ2-3, with D unresolved. This CDR3 is 13 amino acids long. Trimming cost V 1 base and J 7 bases, with 9 bases left between them. Looked up from germline, CDR1 is MNHEY and CDR2 is SMNVEV (reference sequence). DNA of the CDR3: TGTGCCAGCAGTTTATTAGCCTCTAATACGCAGTATTTT. Protein product: CASSLLASNTQYF.

This clonotype was counted only a few times. V and J are TRBV6-4 and TRBJ2-2; TRBD1 matches at 7 bases. Looked up from germline, CDR1 is MRHNA and CDR2 is SNTAGT. Losses at the gene ends were 4 bases for V and 0 bases for J; bases not matched to a gene: 23. This CDR3 is 22 amino acids long. The CDR3 here is CASSAFVVAFTGDLTNTGELFF. In nucleotides, the CDR3 is TGTGCCAGCAGTGCATTCGTAGTGGCCTTTACAGGGGACCTTACGAACACCGGGGAGCTGTTTTTT.

This clonotype was observed at least ten times. V and J are TRBV29-1 and TRBJ2-3; D uncertain. In germline, CDR1 is SQVTM, CDR2 ANQGSEA. V was shortened by 6 bases and J by 1 base, with 14 bases between the two germline ends. The CDR3 sequence is 14 residues long. CDR3 nucleotide sequence: TGCAGCGTGCTATCAGGATTTCGCACAGATACGCAGTATTTT. It codes for CSVLSGFRTDTQYF.